The 22 T cell receptor beta chains presented below share a single source sample, sequenced in a study of control samples from healthy donors and cancer patients. Profiled with immunoSEQ multiplex PCR; TCRdb holds only in-frame clones, not every one. The sample lists 110,000 to 150,000 clones; 75% to 90% were seen once. Sequenced: blood. These receptors were obtained from a man aged 25-40 years in good health.

V usage is TRBV5-4 and J usage is TRBJ1-1; tentatively, D is TRBD1 (5 bases). The V gene lost 1 base and the J gene lost 9 bases, with 13 bases spanning the gap. Germline CDR1 and CDR2: SGHNT and YYREEE (reference sequence). The CDR3 is made up of 13 amino acids. Here the CDR3 reads CASSLWMGTQAFF. DNA of the CDR3: TGTGCCAGCAGCTTGTGGATGGGGACCCAAGCTTTCTTT.

The chain links TRBV6-1 to TRBJ2-7, with 15 bases aligning to TRBD2. Per germline, CDR1 MNHNS and CDR2 SASEGT. The CDR3 consists of 16 residues. V was clipped by 4 bases and J by 1 base; unmatched bases: 2. CDR3 loop: CASSAGLAGGSYEQYF. The CDR3 DNA sequence: TGTGCCAGCAGTGCTGGACTAGCGGGAGGGTCCTACGAGCAGTACTTC.

J is TRBJ2-2 and V is TRBV13; D uncertain. The CDR3 is 15 residues long. Trimming took off 5 bases at V and 1 base at J, with 11 bases between the two ends. Germline loops: CDR1 PRHDT, CDR2 FYEKMQ (reference sequence). The CDR3 sequence is CASSLRSQNTGELFF. The CDR3 bases are TGTGCCAGCAGCCTTCGGTCTCAGAACACCGGGGAGCTGTTTTTT.

The V gene is TRBV2, the J gene TRBJ2-1; D perhaps matches TRBD2 (6 bases). The CDR3 consists of 13 residues. Germline V gives CDR1 SNHLY, CDR2 FYNNEI. V was trimmed by 4 bases and J by 8 bases, leaving 12 bases between them. For the CDR3, the DNA is TGTGCCAGCAGTGGGGCACCGGGGGATGAGCAGTTCTTC. Its protein product is CASSGAPGDEQFF.

V usage is TRBV25-1 and J usage is TRBJ1-2, with TRBD1 matching over 9 bases. CDR3 length equals 14 residues. Trimming removed 7 bases from V and 5 bases from J; junction bases left unmatched: 8. Germline loops: CDR1 MGHDK, CDR2 SYGVNS. The CDR3 spells CASNPTGGGYGYTF. CDR3 in DNA: TGTGCCAGCAATCCTACAGGGGGCGGATATGGCTACACCTTC.

This chain joins TRBV18 and TRBJ1-4; D may be TRBD1 (5 bases). The CDR3 runs to 15 residues. Germline-derived CDR1 and CDR2 are KGHSH and LQKENI. Trimming took 4 bases from V and 6 from J, leaving 15 bases between them. CDR3 nucleotides: TGTGCCAGCTCACTTTCGGGACCTGGGGATGAAAAACTGTTTTTT. Translated: CASSLSGPGDEKLFF.

The V and J genes are TRBV2 and TRBJ1-1, with 7 bases that match TRBD1. The V and J ends lost 2 bases and 6 bases, in that order; junction bases with no gene match: 6. The CDR3 has 14 residues. Germline loops: CDR1 SNHLY, CDR2 FYNNEI. For the CDR3, the DNA is TGTGCCAGCAGTGAAAAACAACAGGGGTCTGAAGCTTTCTTT. It specifies CASSEKQQGSEAFF.

CDR3: CASSKGLGSGDTQYF. The CDR3 DNA follows: TGTGCCAGCAGCAAGGGACTAGGATCTGGGGATACGCAGTATTTT. V usage is TRBV7-2 and J usage is TRBJ2-3, with 8 bases that match TRBD2. Germline V gives CDR1 SGHTA, CDR2 FQGNSA. CDR3 length: 15 residues. V was clipped by 5 bases and J by 6 bases; unmatched bases: 10.

The chain links TRBV6-4 to TRBJ2-2; possibly TRBD1 or TRBD2 for D (5 bases each). V lost 2 bases to trimming and J lost 3 bases, with 13 bases between them. The CDR3 has 16 residues. Germline-derived CDR1 and CDR2 are MRHNA and SNTAGT. CDR3 sequence reads: CASSDILRDHTGELFF. For the CDR3, the DNA is TGTGCCAGCAGTGACATACTGAGGGACCACACCGGGGAGCTGTTTTTT.

This chain links TRBV29-1 with TRBJ2-5, with a tentative D call TRBD1 (6 bases). The germline V and J ends were trimmed by 4 bases and 2 bases, with 17 bases remaining between them. The CDR3 loop spans 15 amino acids. Germline lookup yields CDR1 SQVTM and CDR2 ANQGSEA. This chain's CDR3 is CSVGPQGRVQETQYF. For the CDR3, the DNA is TGCAGCGTTGGACCACAGGGCCGAGTTCAAGAGACCCAGTACTTC.

The V gene is TRBV29-1, the J gene TRBJ1-1; TRBD1 matches 8 bases. Looked up from germline, CDR1 is SQVTM and CDR2 is ANQGSEA. This CDR3 has 14 residues. Losses at the gene ends were 4 bases for V and 5 bases for J; bases not matched to a gene: 9. CDR3 region: CSVAIQGARTEAFF. DNA of the CDR3: TGCAGCGTTGCAATTCAGGGGGCGCGGACTGAAGCTTTCTTT.

Here the CDR3 reads CASSLNQETQYF. The CDR3 bases are TGTGCCAGCAGCTTAAACCAAGAGACCCAGTACTTC. This chain joins TRBV7-2 and TRBJ2-5; unclear D gene. Trimming cost V 2 bases and J 0 bases, with 1 base left between them. Germline V gives CDR1 SGHTA, CDR2 FQGNSA. The CDR3 extends over 12 amino acids. The variable domain in full, with the rest retrieved from reference TRBV7-2 and TRBJ2-5, is GAGVSQSPSNKVTEKGKDVELRCDPISGHTALYWYRQSLGQGLEFLIYFQGNSAPDKSGLPSDRFSAERTGGSVSTLTIQRTQQEDSAVYLCASSLNQETQYFGPGTRLLVL.

The V gene is TRBV15, the J gene TRBJ2-7; 9 bases line up with TRBD1. V shed 2 bases and J 4 bases; nucleotides not matched to a gene: 6. CDR3 size: 15 residues. Germline values: CDR1 LNHNV, CDR2 YYDKDF (reference sequence). The CDR3 loop reads CATSRPGTGKYEQYF. As DNA, the CDR3 is TGTGCCACCAGCAGACCCGGGACAGGGAAATACGAGCAGTACTTC.

This clone has only a few counts. Germline is not matched at one junction end, which may reflect a read error. The chain links TRBV6-6 to TRBJ1-1; no clear D. This CDR3 spans 11 amino acids. CDR1 and CDR2 from the germline V gene are MNHNY and SVGAGI (reference sequence). The CDR3 DNA follows: TGTGCCAGCAGTGGAAACAGTGAAGCTTTCTTT. This encodes CASSGNSEAFF.

This chain links TRBV7-8 with TRBJ1-1; D is ambiguous. Germline CDR1 SGHVS, CDR2 FQNEAQ. V was trimmed by 1 base and J by 8 bases, leaving 11 bases between them. CDR3 length equals 13 residues. Here the CDR3 reads CASSLDRGDEAFF. The CDR3 nucleotides read TGTGCCAGCAGCTTAGACAGAGGCGACGAAGCTTTCTTT.

The chain joins TRBV24-1 to TRBJ1-1, with D perhaps matching TRBD1 (5 bases). V lost 5 bases, J lost 4 bases, and 10 bases lay in between. Germline V lookup: CDR1 KGHDR, CDR2 SFDVKD. The CDR3 covers 13 residues. CDR3 DNA sequence: TGTGCCACCAGTGCAGGGTTTAGCACTGAAGCTTTCTTT. Amino acid sequence: CATSAGFSTEAFF.

The V and J genes are TRBV29-1 and TRBJ2-7; 7 bases are a match to TRBD1. The CDR3 consists of 13 residues. Germline CDR1 SQVTM, CDR2 ANQGSEA. V lost 4 bases, J lost 3 bases, and 6 bases stayed unmatched. As DNA, the CDR3 is TGCAGCGTTGTCTGGACAGGAGGCTACGAGCAGTACTTC. Translated, it gives CSVVWTGGYEQYF.

This chain connects TRBV27 to TRBJ2-5; the match to TRBD1 covers 8 bases. The V gene end was trimmed by 6 bases and the J gene end by 5 bases; junction bases not matched to a gene: 5. CDR1 and CDR2 from the germline V gene are MNHEY and SMNVEV (reference sequence). CDR3 length: 13 residues. The CDR3 DNA follows: TGTGCCAGCAGGTCAGGGGGCAGGGAGACCCAGTACTTC. It specifies CASRSGGRETQYF.

This chain links TRBV6-4 with TRBJ2-2, with 15 bases lining up with TRBD2. The V and J ends lost 8 bases and 3 bases, in that order; junction bases with no gene match: 4. Per germline, CDR1 MRHNA and CDR2 SNTAGT. This CDR3 region has 16 residues. CDR3 DNA: TGTGCCAGCGACGGGACTAGCGGGGGGTACACCGGGGAGCTGTTTTTT. It yields the protein CASDGTSGGYTGELFF.

The gene calls are TRBV2 and TRBJ1-4; D is possibly TRBD1 (5 bases). Germline-derived CDR1 and CDR2 are SNHLY and FYNNEI. The CDR3 loop spans 14 amino acids. V was cut by 7 bases and J by 7 bases, with 16 bases left in between. CDR3 bases: TGTGCCAGCATCAACCGGGACCCAGGTGAAAAACTGTTTTTT. Translating it yields CASINRDPGEKLFF.

Details on this clone: One junction end disagrees with the germline gene, perhaps due to a read error. The chain uses TRBV7-7 and TRBJ1-6; TRBD1 matches 9 bases. Germline V CDR1 and CDR2: SSHAT, FNYEAQ (reference sequence). This CDR3 has 18 amino acids. CDR3 region: CASRSRSWTGAWNSPLHF. The CDR3 DNA is TGTGCTAGCAGATCGCGGTCTTGGACAGGGGCGTGGAATTCACCCCTCCACTTT.

A single count supports this clone. The V gene is TRBV29-1, the J gene TRBJ2-7; 15 bases map to TRBD2. Germline V CDR1 and CDR2: SQVTM, ANQGSEA. The V and J ends lost 0 bases and 8 bases, in that order; junction bases with no gene match: 8. This CDR3 is 16 amino acids long. DNA for the CDR3: TGCAGCGTTGAAGAGCTTGGGACTAGCGGGAGGTTTAAGCAGTACTTC. This codes for CSVEELGTSGRFKQYF.